The table lists the clone carrying this T cell receptor (beta chain) with many counts. The antigen is undetermined. In germline, CDR1 is SQVTM, CDR2 ANQGSEA. V lost 5 bases and J 4 bases, leaving 8 bases between the germline ends. The CDR3 loop spans 11 amino acids. The library targeted TCRbeta and was prepared with unique molecular identifiers. One entry per CDR3 protein results from TCRdb running MiXCR on the PCR reads. The table has 240,000 or so distinct CDR3 sequences, 6.5% to 10% seen once. This sample is drawn from a study of T-cell reconstitution after alpha-beta-depleted transplantation in children. Study-wide points: In patients about two months after transplant, alpha-beta T cells reportedly arose from several hundred expanded graft clones.

The source material was PBMCs, mostly from graft donor cells, sampled 180 days after TCRalphabeta/CD19-depleted stem cell transplant. The chain uses TRBV29-1 and TRBJ1-1, with a weak D call TRBD1 (5 bases). This sequence was found in a male patient under 18 who had a stem cell transplant for acute lymphoblastic leukemia, so the T cells may come from the graft donor. Written as DNA, the CDR3 is TGCAGCGTTCGGGACGCCACTGAAGCTTTCTTT. Its translation is CSVRDATEAFF.